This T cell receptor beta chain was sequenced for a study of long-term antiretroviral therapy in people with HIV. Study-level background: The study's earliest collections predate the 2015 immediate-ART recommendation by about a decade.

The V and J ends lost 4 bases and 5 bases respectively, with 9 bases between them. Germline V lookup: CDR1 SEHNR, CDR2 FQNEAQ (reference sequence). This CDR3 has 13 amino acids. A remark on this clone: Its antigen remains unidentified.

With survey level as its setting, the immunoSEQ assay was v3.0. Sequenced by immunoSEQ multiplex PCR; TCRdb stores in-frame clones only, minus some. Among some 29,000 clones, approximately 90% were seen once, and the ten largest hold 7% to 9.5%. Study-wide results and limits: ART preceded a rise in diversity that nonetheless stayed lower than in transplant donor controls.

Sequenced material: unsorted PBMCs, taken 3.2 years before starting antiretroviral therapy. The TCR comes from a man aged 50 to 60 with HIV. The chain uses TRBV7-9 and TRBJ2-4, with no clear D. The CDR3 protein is CASSSITQNIQYF. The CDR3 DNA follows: TGTGCCAGCAGCTCTATTACTCAAAACATTCAGTACTTC.